The clone carrying this T cell receptor beta chain was counted only a few times. This entry is derived from a study of cytomegalovirus exposure and HLA in healthy donors. TCRdb keeps only in-frame clones here, not all; method: immunoSEQ multiplex PCR. The sample holds roughly 150,000 clones, 88% seen once. From germline, CDR1 is SNHLY and CDR2 FYNNEI. V lost 6 bases and J 2 bases, leaving 7 bases between the germline ends. The CDR3 length is 12 residues. V gene TRBV2 combines with J gene TRBJ1-2, with D unresolved. Sequencing was performed on PBMCs. This receptor was identified in a young man in good health and CMV-seronegative. Written as DNA, the CDR3 is TGTGCCAGCAGGCCCCGGAACTATGGCTACACCTTC. This codes for CASRPRNYGYTF.